The clone carrying this TCR beta chain came up a few times. The data are from a study of blood T cell repertoires in COVID-19. Data came from immunoSEQ multiplex PCR; TCRdb stores just in-frame clones and leaves some out. The sample lists 200,000 to 300,000 clones, 83% occurring once. Sequencing used peripheral blood. This receptor was taken from a human donor in a cohort sampled during active COVID-19.

The CDR3 bases are TGTGCCAGCAGCTTGGGCGGCCTGATCGCTAACGGGGAGCTGTTTTTT. Its protein is CASSLGGLIANGELFF. The rearrangement links TRBV5-5 to TRBJ2-2, with no clear D. The V and J ends lost 0 bases and 7 bases respectively, with 16 bases between them. Germline CDR1 and CDR2: SGHKS and YYEKEE (reference sequence). This CDR3 region has 16 residues.